This T cell receptor (beta chain) was obtained from a study of chemoradiotherapy in HPV16-positive cancers. Study as a whole: Candidate HPV-specific T-cell clones and common TCR motifs came from functional assays in two HPV16-positive patients.

Points from the study as a whole: Functional assays defining HPV-specific T cells used only a couple of HPV16-positive patients. For HPV16-positive patients, expanding HPV-responsive T cells associated with longer recurrence-free survival. Candidate HPV-specific clones and E7-related TCR motifs grew in tumor during treatment.

On this clone itself: No antigen is known for it.

V was cut by 0 bases and J by 2 bases, with 11 bases left in between. This CDR3 has 15 amino acids. Germline loops: CDR1 GTSNPN, CDR2 SVGIG (reference sequence). Using immunoSEQ multiplex PCR, the repertoire was profiled, and TCRdb retains in-frame clones only, with some absent. The sample contains 9,500 to 13,000 clones, approximately 91% of which appear only once. The chain has TRBV30 and TRBJ2-1; weak D call: TRBD2 (5 bases). The sample here was blood, taken from a patient who underwent chemoradiotherapy. This TCR derives from a human donor with HPV-associated anogenital cancer. CDR3 DNA sequence: TGTGCCTGGAGTGTCGGGGTACTCCCCTACAATGAGCAGTTCTTC. Encoded protein: CAWSVGVLPYNEQFF.